This T cell receptor beta chain was obtained from a study of Ad26.COV2.S vaccination and SARS-CoV-2 variants. Measured with immunoSEQ multiplex PCR; TCRdb has only the in-frame clones, and not every one. The table includes 350,000 to 450,000 clones, around 92% detected once. From germline, CDR1 is MNHEY and CDR2 SVGAGI. CDR3 length: 14 amino acids. The germline V and J ends were trimmed by 6 bases and 3 bases, with 15 bases remaining between them. This TCR was sampled from a human donor who had recovered from COVID-19. The chain recombines TRBV6-5 with TRBJ2-7; a weak D match, TRBD1 (6 bases). This specimen consisted of peripheral blood, obtained after recovery from COVID-19. The CDR3: CASRTDRTVYEQYF. The CDR3 nucleotides read TGTGCCAGCAGGACCGACAGGACCGTCTACGAGCAGTACTTC.